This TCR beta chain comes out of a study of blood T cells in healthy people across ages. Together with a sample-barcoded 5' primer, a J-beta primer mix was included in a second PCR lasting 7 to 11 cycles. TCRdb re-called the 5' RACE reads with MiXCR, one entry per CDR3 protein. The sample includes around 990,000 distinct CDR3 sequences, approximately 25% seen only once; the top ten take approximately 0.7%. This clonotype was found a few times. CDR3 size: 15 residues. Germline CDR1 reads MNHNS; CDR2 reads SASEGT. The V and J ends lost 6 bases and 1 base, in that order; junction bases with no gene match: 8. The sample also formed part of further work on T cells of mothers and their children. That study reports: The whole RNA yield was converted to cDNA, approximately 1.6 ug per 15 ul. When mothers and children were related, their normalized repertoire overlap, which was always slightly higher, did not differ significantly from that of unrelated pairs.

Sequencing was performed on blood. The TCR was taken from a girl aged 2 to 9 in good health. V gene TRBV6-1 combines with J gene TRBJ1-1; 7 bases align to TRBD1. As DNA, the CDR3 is TGTGCCAGCAGGGATACCGGGACAGCGAACACTGAAGCTTTCTTT. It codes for CASRDTGTANTEAFF.